This T cell receptor (beta chain) was captured in a study of glioma-infiltrating T cells. In the case of this clonotype: Its antigen is still unknown.

Study-wide results and limits: Above-expected tissue-blood divergence occurred in all gliomas, most in low-grade ones. Tissue and blood shared very few CDR3 sequences.

CDR3 length: 15 residues. Germline CDR1 reads DFQATT; CDR2 reads SNEGSKA (reference sequence). Trimming left V 3 bases short and J 4 bases short, with 13 bases between. TCR alpha and beta CDR3 regions were amplified from RNA using iRepertoire nested multiplex PCR. One-step reverse transcription and amplification started from about 100-400 ng of tissue mRNA or PBMC total RNA. One entry per CDR3 protein, called by TCRdb with MiXCR from the multiplex PCR reads. The sample holds approximately 190,000 distinct CDR3 sequences, around 30% seen once. The gene calls are TRBV20-1 and TRBJ1-6; D perhaps matches TRBD1 (6 bases). The source is a human donor with low-grade glioma or glioblastoma, undergoing nonglioma brain surgery, or in good health (not recorded which). The sequencing sample was made of glioma tissue, nonneoplastic brain tissue, or PBMCs (not recorded which). CDR3 loop: CSASCAGAYNSPLHF. The CDR3 DNA reads as TGCAGTGCTAGCTGCGCGGGGGCATATAATTCACCCCTCCACTTT.